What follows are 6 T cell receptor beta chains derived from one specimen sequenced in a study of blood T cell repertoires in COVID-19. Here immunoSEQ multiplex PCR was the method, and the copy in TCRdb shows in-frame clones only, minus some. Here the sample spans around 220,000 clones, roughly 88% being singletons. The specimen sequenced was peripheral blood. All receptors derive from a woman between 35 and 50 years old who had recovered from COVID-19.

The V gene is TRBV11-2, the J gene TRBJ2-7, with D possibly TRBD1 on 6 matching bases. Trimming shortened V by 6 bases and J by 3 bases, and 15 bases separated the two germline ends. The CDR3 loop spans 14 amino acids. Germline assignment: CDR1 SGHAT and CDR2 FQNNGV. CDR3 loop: CASSYQADSYEQYF. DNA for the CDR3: TGTGCCAGCAGTTACCAAGCGGACAGCTACGAGCAGTACTTC.

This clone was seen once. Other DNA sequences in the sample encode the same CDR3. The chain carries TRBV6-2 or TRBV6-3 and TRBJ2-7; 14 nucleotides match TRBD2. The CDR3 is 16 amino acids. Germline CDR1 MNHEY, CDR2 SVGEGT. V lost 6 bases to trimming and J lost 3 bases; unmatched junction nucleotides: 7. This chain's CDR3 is CASSLTSGRASYEQYF. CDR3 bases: TGTGCCAGCAGCCTGACTAGCGGGAGGGCCAGCTACGAGCAGTACTTC.

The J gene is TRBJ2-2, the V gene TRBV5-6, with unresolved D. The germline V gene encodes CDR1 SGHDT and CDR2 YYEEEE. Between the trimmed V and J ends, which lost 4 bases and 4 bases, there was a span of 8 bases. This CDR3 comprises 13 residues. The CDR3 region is CASSPPSTGELFF. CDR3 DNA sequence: TGTGCCAGCAGCCCCCCTTCCACCGGGGAGCTGTTTTTT.

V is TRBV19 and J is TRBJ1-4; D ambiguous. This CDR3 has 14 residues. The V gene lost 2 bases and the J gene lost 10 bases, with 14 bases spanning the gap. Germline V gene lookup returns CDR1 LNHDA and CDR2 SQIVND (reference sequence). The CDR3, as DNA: TGTGCCAGTAGTATATCCAGCCCCGGAGGAAAACTGTTTTTT. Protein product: CASSISSPGGKLFF.

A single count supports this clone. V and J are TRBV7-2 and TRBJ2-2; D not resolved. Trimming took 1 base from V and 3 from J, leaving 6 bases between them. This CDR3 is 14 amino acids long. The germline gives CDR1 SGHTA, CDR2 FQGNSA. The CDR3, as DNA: TGTGCCAGCAGCTTAGGGCCGCACACCGGGGAGCTGTTTTTT. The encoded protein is CASSLGPHTGELFF.

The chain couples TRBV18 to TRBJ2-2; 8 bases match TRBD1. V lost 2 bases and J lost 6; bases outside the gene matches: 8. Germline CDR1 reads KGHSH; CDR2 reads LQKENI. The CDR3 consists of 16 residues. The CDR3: CASSPSGQGGAGELFF. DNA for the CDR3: TGTGCCAGCTCACCAAGCGGACAGGGTGGAGCCGGGGAGCTGTTTTTT.